The clone carrying this T cell receptor (beta chain) was seen a single time. Antigen: not known. The sample comes from a study of shared clonotypes between healthy human individuals. In the study overall: Plates per donor: three CD4 naive, three CD4 memory, two CD8 naive, one CD8 memory.

The protocol was immunoSEQ multiplex PCR, while the TCRdb copy is restricted to in-frame clones and leaves out a portion. The sample has approximately 1.9 million clones; 80% to 95% are singletons. CD45RO-negative cells were positively selected for CCR7, leaving out terminally differentiated effector memory CD45RA+ cells. Study-wide results and caveats: Of the naive CD4 clonotypes, around 5% were shared across several donors.

The sample taken for sequencing was naive CD8+ T cells from PBMCs. This sequence was found in a man aged 18 to 30 in good health. Some clones in this sample may be carry-over from other donors' samples.

The chain's CDR3 is CASRISGFGNTEAFF. CDR3 sequence (DNA): TGTGCCAGCAGGATTTCAGGGTTCGGGAACACTGAAGCTTTCTTT. The chain has TRBV6-5 and TRBJ1-1, with D tentatively TRBD1 (5 bases). The V and J ends lost 6 bases and 1 base respectively, with 15 bases between them. Germline lookup yields CDR1 MNHEY and CDR2 SVGAGI. CDR3 size: 15 residues.